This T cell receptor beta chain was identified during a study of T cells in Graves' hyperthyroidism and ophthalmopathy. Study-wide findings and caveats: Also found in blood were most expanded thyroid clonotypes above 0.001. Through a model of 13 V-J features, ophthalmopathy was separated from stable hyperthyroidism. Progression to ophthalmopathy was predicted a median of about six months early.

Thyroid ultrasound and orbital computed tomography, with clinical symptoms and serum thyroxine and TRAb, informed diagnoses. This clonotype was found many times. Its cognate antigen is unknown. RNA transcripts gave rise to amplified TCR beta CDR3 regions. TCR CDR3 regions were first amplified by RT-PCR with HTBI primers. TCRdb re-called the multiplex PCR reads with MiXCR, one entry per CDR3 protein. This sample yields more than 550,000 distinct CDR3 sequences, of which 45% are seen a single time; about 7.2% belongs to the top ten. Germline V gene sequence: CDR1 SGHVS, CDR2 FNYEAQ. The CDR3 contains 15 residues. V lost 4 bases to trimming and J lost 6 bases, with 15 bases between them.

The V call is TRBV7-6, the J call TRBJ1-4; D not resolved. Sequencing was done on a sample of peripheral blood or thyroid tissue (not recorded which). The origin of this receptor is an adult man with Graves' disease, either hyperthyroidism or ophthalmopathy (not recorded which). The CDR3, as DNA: TGTGCCAGCAGCTCCCCTACGGGAAAGGATGAAAAACTGTTTTTT. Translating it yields CASSSPTGKDEKLFF.